This T cell receptor (beta chain) was recorded in a study of shared clonotypes between healthy human individuals. Germline V gene data show CDR1 as SNHLY and CDR2 as FYNNEI. The CDR3 loop spans 11 amino acids. The V and J ends lost 5 bases and 9 bases respectively, with 10 bases between them. Among the unsorted PBMC samples, replicate PCRs used about 300 ng DNA, 25,000 to 30,000 T cell genomes. On ten immunoSEQ deep assay plates, unsorted PBMC DNA was sequenced. Repertoires were generated with immunoSEQ multiplex PCR, while TCRdb's copy carries only in-frame clones and drops some. The sample has about 490,000 clones; over 70% are singletons.

J is TRBJ1-2 and V is TRBV2; D uncertain. The receptor was isolated from a woman between 35 and 50 years old in good health. Some clones in this sample may be carry-over from other donors' samples. Source material: PBMCs. As DNA, the CDR3 is TGTGCCAGCAGTCCCGGGTCGAGCTACACCTTC. This sequence encodes CASSPGSSYTF.